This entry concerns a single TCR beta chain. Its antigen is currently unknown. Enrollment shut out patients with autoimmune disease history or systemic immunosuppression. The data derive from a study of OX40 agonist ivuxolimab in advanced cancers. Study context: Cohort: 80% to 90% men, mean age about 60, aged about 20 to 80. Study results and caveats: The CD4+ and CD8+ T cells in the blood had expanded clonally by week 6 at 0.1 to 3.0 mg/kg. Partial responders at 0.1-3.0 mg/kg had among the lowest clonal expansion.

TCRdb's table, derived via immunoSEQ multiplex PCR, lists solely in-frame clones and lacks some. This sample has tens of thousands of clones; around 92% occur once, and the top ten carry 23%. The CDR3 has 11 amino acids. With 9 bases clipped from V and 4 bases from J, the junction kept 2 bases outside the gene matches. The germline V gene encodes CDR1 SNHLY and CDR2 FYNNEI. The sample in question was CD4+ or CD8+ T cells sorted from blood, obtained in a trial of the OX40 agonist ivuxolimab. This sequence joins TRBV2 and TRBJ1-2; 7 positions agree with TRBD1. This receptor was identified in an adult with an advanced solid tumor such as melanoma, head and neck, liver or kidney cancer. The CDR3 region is CARDRLYGYTF. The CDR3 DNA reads TGTGCCAGGGACAGGCTCTATGGCTACACCTTC.